What follows describes a single TCR beta chain. Antigen: not known. This CDR3 has 17 amino acids. The junction had 5 bases not matched to a gene; V was cut back by 2 bases and J by 6 bases. Germline values: CDR1 SGHTA, CDR2 FQGNSA. Primers included in the PCR were 60 Vbeta and 13 Jbeta primers. Generated by immunoSEQ multiplex PCR, the TCRdb table keeps only in-frame clones and is missing some. The repertoire consists of some 170,000 clones, with roughly 76% occurring once and the leading ten covering roughly 4.4%. This sample stems from a study of cytomegalovirus exposure and HLA in healthy donors. Study-wide results and caveats: Reportedly, a later analysis found an Asian-associated ancestry cluster had fewer N-insertions than the approximately 700-donor mean.

The receptor's source is a woman aged 18 to 35 in good health and CMV-seropositive. Sequenced: PBMCs. The J gene is TRBJ2-3, the V gene TRBV7-2; 16 nucleotides match TRBD2. The DNA for the CDR3 is TGTGCCAGCAGCTTAATTCCGGGACTAGCGGGGGGGGATACGCAGTATTTT. Amino acid sequence: CASSLIPGLAGGDTQYF.